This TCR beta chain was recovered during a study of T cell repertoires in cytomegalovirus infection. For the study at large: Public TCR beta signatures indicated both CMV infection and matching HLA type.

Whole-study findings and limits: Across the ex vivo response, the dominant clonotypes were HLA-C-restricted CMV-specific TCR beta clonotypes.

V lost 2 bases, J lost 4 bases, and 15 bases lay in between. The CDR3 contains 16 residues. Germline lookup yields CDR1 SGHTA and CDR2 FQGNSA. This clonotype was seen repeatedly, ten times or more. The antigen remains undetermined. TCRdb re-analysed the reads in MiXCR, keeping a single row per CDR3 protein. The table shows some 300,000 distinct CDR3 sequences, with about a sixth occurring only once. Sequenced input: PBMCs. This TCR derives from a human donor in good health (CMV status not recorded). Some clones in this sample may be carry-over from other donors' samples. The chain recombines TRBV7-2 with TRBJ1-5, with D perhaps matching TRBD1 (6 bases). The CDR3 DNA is TGTGCCAGCAGCTTAAATTACCGGGACACTAATCAGCCCCAGCATTTT. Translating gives CASSLNYRDTNQPQHF. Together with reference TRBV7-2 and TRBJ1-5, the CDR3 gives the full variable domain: GAGVSQSPSNKVTEKGKDVELRCDPISGHTALYWYRQSLGQGLEFLIYFQGNSAPDKSGLPSDRFSAERTGGSVSTLTIQRTQQEDSAVYLCASSLNYRDTNQPQHFGDGTRLSIL.